These T cell receptor beta chains were read from a single sample in a study of shared clonotypes between healthy human individuals. Produced via immunoSEQ multiplex PCR; TCRdb's table is partial and in-frame only. Of roughly 1,800,000 clones in the sample, over 85% are singletons; the top ten hold around 1%. Sequenced: naive CD8+ T cells sorted from blood. The origin of the receptors is a man aged 18 to 30 in good health. The CDR3 runs from the conserved cysteine through the conserved F or W. D genes are given only for firm matches. Some rows have no size entry. The others give once, few or many, or a class for an expanded clone.

TRBV27,TRBJ2-5,.,.,TGTGCCAGCAGTTTAGCGAGGGGGGCCGAGACCCAGTACTTC,CASSLARGAETQYF
TRBV7-9,TRBJ2-7,TRBD2,.,TGTGCCAGCAGCTTAGGGCTAGCGGGAGCCCACGAGCAGTACTTC,CASSLGLAGAHEQYF
TRBV7-2,TRBJ1-3,.,.,TGTGCCAGCAGCGTCGACTCGAGCTCTGGAAACACCATATATTTT,CASSVDSSSGNTIYF
TRBV6-5,TRBJ2-7,.,.,TGTGCCAGCAGTTACGCAGGGGCCCCCTACGAGCAGTACTTC,CASSYAGAPYEQYF
TRBV27,TRBJ2-7,.,.,TGTGCCAGCAGTCAACAGGGCAACTACGAGCAGTACTTC,CASSQQGNYEQYF
TRBV19,TRBJ1-5,.,.,TGTGCCAGTAGTAGTGGGGCCATGCCCTTGGTGCCCCAGCATTTT,CASSSGAMPLVPQHF
TRBV5-4,TRBJ2-1,.,.,TGTGCCAGCAGCTTGGTGGGGGAGAATGAGCAGTTCTTC,CASSLVGENEQFF
TRBV5-1,TRBJ1-1,.,.,TGCGCCAGCAGCTTGGTTTCAGGGAGCACTGAAGCTTTCTTT,CASSLVSGSTEAFF
TRBV28,TRBJ2-7,.,.,TGTGCCAGCAGTTTACGTGGGACAAGGCCCTACGAGCAGTACTTC,CASSLRGTRPYEQYF
TRBV7-8,TRBJ2-5,TRBD2,.,TGTGCCAGCAGCTTACTGTTCGGGACTAGCGATTATGGGGAGACCCAGTACTTC,CASSLLFGTSDYGETQYF
TRBV5-6,TRBJ1-2,.,.,TGTGCCAGCAGCTTCGCGGGGCCGAACTATGGCTACACCTTC,CASSFAGPNYGYTF
TRBV2,TRBJ2-1,TRBD2,.,TGTGCCAGCAGTGAAGGACTAGCGGGAAACAATGAGCAGTTCTTC,CASSEGLAGNNEQFF
TRBV10-3,TRBJ2-7,TRBD2,.,TGTGCCATCAGTGAGGGCGGGAGGGTTCCCGACGAGCAGTACTTC,CAISEGGRVPDEQYF
TRBV7-9,TRBJ2-2,TRBD1,.,TGTGCCAGCAGCTTAGCGACAGGGGGCCCCGGGGAGCTGTTTTTT,CASSLATGGPGELFF
TRBV7-9,TRBJ2-7,.,few,TGTGCCAGCAGCTTAGCGGGAGGCGAGCAGTACTTC,CASSLAGGEQYF
TRBV6-1,TRBJ1-4,.,.,TGTGCCAGCAGTGACCTCCTGACAGGTCCTAATGAAAAACTGTTTTTT,CASSDLLTGPNEKLFF
TRBV7-4,TRBJ1-5,TRBD1,.,TGTGCCAGCAGCCCGGTGGACAGGGGTCGTCAGCCCCAGCATTTT,CASSPVDRGRQPQHF
TRBV21-1,TRBJ1-3,.,.,TGTGCCAGCAGCTTCCTCCGTCTCGCCGATCTGGGAAACACCATATATTTT,CASSFLRLADLGNTIYF
TRBV27,TRBJ2-7,TRBD2,.,TGTGCCAGCAGAGCGGTGGGAGGGGACTACGAGCAGTACTTC,CASRAVGGDYEQYF
TRBV27,TRBJ2-7,.,.,TGTGCCAGCAGTTTATATCCCCTTTTACCCTACGAGCAGTACTTC,CASSLYPLLPYEQYF
TRBV29-1,TRBJ2-1,TRBD1,once,TGCAGCGTTCAACAGGGGGCGCGAAATGAGCAGTTCTTC,CSVQQGARNEQFF
TRBV9,TRBJ2-3,.,.,TGTGCCAGCAGCTCCCCCCCAGGGGCCGGAGATACGCAGTATTTT,CASSSPPGAGDTQYF
TRBV13,TRBJ2-1,TRBD1,.,TGTGCCAGCAGCTCGGGACAGGGAGGGGACAATGAGCAGTTCTTC,CASSSGQGGDNEQFF
TRBV19,TRBJ2-7,TRBD2,once,TGTGCCAGTAGTATGGACCATAGCGGGTATACCTACGAGCAGTACTTC,CASSMDHSGYTYEQYF
TRBV29-1,TRBJ2-5,TRBD2,.,TGCAGCGTTGAGGACGGGGGTAGCGGGGGACCCGACCCCCAAGAGACCCAGTACTTC,CSVEDGGSGGPDPQETQYF
TRBV28,TRBJ2-1,.,.,TGTGCCAGCAAGGAGGACGGGGTATACAATGAGCAGTTCTTC,CASKEDGVYNEQFF
TRBV9,TRBJ1-2,.,.,TGTGCCAGCAGTCAACAACAGGGATTCTATGGCTACACCTTC,CASSQQQGFYGYTF